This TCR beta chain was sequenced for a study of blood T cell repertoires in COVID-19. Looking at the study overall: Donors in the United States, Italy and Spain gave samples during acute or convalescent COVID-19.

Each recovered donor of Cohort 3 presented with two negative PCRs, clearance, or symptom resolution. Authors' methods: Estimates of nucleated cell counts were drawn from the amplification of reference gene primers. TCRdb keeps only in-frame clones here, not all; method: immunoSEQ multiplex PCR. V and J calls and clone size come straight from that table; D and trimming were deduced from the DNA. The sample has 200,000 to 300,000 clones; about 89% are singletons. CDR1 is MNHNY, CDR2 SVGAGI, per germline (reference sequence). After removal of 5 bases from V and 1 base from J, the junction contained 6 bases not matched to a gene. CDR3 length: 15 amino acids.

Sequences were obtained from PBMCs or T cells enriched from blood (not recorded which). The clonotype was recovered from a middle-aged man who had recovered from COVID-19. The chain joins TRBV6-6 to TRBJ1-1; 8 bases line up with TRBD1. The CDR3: CASSLTRGRNTEAFF. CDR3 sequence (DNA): TGTGCCAGCAGTCTAACCAGGGGGCGGAACACTGAAGCTTTCTTT.